This is a list of T cell receptor beta chains from one sample in a study of T cell repertoires in cytomegalovirus infection. One entry per CDR3 protein, called by TCRdb with MiXCR from the reads. The sample lists approximately 990,000 distinct CDR3 sequences; approximately 31% were seen once. Antigen specificity for these receptors is unknown. This material consisted of cultured CD8+ T cells from PBMCs, taken from culture after CMV antigen stimulation. The origin of the receptors is a human donor in good health (CMV status not recorded). Some clones in this sample may be carry-over from other donors' samples. The CDR3 runs from the conserved cysteine through the conserved F or W. Fields, in order: V gene, J gene, CDR3 protein.

>TRBV5-8|TRBJ1-1
CASSLAVYRGGYTEAFF
>TRBV6-6|TRBJ1-2
CASSPTEDYDYGYTF
>TRBV12-5|TRBJ1-1
CASGYLSTEAFF
>TRBV7-9|TRBJ1-1
CASSLDTGEMNTEAFF
>TRBV4-3|TRBJ2-1
CASSQDRLAVAYNEQFF
>TRBV12-5|TRBJ2-5
CASGLWTSGGGQETQYF
>TRBV7-4|TRBJ2-5
CASSPPGTEETQYF
>TRBV12-3/TRBV12-4|TRBJ2-2
CASTVRGSAGELFF
>TRBV7-6|TRBJ1-4
CASSPLPGVEKLFF
>TRBV6-2/TRBV6-3|TRBJ2-1
CANISGWTGGNEQFF
>TRBV12-3/TRBV12-4|TRBJ2-6
CASSPDGTPGLSGANVLTF